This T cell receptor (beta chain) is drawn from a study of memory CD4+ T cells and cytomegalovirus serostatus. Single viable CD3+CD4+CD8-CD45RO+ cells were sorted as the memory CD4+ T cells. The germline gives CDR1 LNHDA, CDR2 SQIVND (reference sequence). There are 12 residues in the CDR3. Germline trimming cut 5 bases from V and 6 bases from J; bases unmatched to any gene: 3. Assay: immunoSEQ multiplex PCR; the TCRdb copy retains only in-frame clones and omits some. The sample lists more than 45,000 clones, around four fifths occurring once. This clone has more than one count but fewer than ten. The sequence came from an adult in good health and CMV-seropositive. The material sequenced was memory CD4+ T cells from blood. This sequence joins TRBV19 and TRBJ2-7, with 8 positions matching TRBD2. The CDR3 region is CASSGTSSEQYF. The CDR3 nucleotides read TGTGCCAGTAGTGGGACTAGTTCCGAGCAGTACTTC. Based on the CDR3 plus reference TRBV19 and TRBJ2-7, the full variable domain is DGGITQSPKYLFRKEGQNVTLSCEQNLNHDAMYWYRQDPGQGLRLIYYSQIVNDFQKGDIAEGYSVSREKKESFPLTVTSAQKNPTAFYLCASSGTSSEQYFGPGTRLTVT.